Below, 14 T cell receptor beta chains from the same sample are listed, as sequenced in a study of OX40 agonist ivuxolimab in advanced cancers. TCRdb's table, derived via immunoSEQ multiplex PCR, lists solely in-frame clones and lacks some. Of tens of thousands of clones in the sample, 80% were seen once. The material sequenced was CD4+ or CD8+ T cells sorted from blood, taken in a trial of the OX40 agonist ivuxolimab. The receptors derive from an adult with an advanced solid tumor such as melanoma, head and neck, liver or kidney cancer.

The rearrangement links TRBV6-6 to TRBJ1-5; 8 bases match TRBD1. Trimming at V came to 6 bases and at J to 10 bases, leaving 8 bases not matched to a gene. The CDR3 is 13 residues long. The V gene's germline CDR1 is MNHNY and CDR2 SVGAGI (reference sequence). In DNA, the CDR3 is TGTGCCAGCAGAGGACAGGGTACTGGTCCCCAGCATTTT. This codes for CASRGQGTGPQHF.

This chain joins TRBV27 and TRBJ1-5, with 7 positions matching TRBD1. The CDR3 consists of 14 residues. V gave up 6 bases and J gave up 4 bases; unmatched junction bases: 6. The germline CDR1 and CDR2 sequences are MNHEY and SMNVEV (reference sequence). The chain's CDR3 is CASRRDSGNQPQHF. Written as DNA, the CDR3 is TGTGCCAGCAGGAGGGACAGTGGTAATCAGCCCCAGCATTTT.

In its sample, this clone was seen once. The CDR3 is CASSSHRGAFSEAFF. Written as DNA, the CDR3 is TGTGCCAGCAGTTCGCATCGGGGGGCTTTCTCTGAAGCTTTCTTT. The gene calls are TRBV6-6 and TRBJ1-1; TRBD1 is a possible D gene (6 bases). The CDR3 contains 15 residues. The germline V gene encodes CDR1 MNHNY and CDR2 SVGAGI (reference sequence). V lost 4 bases, J lost 6 bases, and 18 bases lay in between.

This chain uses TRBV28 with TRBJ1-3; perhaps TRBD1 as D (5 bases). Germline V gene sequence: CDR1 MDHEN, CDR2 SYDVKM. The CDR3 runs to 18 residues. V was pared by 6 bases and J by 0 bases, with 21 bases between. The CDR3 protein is CASRRRDLNTFSGNTIYF. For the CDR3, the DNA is TGTGCCAGCAGACGCAGGGATCTAAACACTTTCTCTGGAAACACCATATATTTT.

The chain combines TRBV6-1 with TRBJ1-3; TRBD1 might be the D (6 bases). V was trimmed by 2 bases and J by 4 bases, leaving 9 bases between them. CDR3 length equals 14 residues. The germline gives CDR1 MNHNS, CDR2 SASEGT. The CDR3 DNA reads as TGTGCCAGCAGTGAATCAGGGGTCGGAAACACCATATATTTT. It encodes CASSESGVGNTIYF.

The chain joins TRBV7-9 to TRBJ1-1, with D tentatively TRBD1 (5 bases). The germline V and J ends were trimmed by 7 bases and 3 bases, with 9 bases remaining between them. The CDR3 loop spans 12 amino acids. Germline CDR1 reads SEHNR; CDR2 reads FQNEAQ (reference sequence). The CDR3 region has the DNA TGTGCCAGCATCGGGGGGTACACTGAAGCTTTCTTT. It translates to CASIGGYTEAFF.

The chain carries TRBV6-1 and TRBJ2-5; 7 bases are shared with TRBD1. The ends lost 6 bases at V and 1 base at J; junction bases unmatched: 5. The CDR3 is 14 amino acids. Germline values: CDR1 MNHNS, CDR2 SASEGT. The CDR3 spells CASSQTGFQETQYF. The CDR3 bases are TGTGCCAGCAGCCAGACAGGGTTCCAAGAGACCCAGTACTTC.

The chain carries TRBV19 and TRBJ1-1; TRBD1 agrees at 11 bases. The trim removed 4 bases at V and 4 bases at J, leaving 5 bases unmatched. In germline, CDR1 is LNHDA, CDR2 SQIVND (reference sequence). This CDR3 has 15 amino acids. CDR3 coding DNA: TGTGCCAGTAGTACCTCCGGGACAGGGGGCACTGAAGCTTTCTTT. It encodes CASSTSGTGGTEAFF. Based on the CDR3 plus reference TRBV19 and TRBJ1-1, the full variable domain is DGGITQSPKYLFRKEGQNVTLSCEQNLNHDAMYWYRQDPGQGLRLIYYSQIVNDFQKGDIAEGYSVSREKKESFPLTVTSAQKNPTAFYLCASSTSGTGGTEAFFGQGTRLTVV.

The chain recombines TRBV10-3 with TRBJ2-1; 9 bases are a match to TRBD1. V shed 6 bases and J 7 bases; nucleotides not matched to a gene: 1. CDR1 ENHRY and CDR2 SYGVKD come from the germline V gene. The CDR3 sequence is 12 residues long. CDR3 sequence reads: CAIRDRGNEQFF. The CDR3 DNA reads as TGTGCCATCAGAGACAGGGGGAATGAGCAGTTCTTC.

The CDR3, as DNA: TGCGCCAGCAGCTCGACAGGGGGTAATACTGAAGCTTTCTTT. Translating it yields CASSSTGGNTEAFF. The V and J genes are TRBV5-1 and TRBJ1-1; 9 bases line up with TRBD1. CDR1 and CDR2 (germline): SGHRS, YFSETQ. This CDR3 is 14 amino acids long. V shed 3 bases and J 5 bases; nucleotides not matched to a gene: 5.

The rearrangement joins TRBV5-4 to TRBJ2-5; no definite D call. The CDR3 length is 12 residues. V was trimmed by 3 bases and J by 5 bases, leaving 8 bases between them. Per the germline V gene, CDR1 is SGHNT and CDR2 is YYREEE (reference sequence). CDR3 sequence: CASSSVLETQYF. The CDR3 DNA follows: TGTGCCAGCAGCTCGGTTCTGGAGACCCAGTACTTC.

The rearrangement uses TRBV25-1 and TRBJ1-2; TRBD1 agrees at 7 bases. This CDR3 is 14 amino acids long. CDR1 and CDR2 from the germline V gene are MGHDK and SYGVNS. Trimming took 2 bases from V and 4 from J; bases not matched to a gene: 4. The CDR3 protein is CASSEQGQVYGYTF. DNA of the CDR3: TGTGCCAGCAGTGAACAAGGACAGGTCTATGGCTACACCTTC.

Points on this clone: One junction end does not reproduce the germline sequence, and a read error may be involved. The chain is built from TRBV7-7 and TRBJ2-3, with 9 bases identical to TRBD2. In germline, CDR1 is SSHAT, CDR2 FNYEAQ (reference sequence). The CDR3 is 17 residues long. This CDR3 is CASSPHPGTSPTDTQYF. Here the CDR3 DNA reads TGTGCTAGCAGCCCTCACCCCGGGACTAGCCCAACAGATACGCAGTATTTT.

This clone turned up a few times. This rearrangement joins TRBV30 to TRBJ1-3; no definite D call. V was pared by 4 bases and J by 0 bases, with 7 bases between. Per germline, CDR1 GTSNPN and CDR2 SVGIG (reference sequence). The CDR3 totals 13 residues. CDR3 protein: CAWNIYSGNTIYF. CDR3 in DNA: TGTGCCTGGAATATCTACTCTGGAAACACCATATATTTT.